One T cell receptor beta chain is described in this entry. V trimming: 6 bases; J trimming: 3 bases; junction bases outside the gene matches: 3. The CDR3 spans 13 residues. Germline loops: CDR1 SQVTM, CDR2 ANQGSEA. This sample stems from a study of shared clonotypes between healthy human individuals. Only in-frame clones appear in the TCRdb table, and some are missing; sequencing was by immunoSEQ multiplex PCR. The repertoire consists of approximately 1,000,000 clones, with around three quarters occurring once and the leading ten covering 0.4% to 0.55%. The receptor was derived from a man younger than 35 in good health. Some clones in this sample may be carry-over from other donors' samples. The chain joins TRBV29-1 to TRBJ1-4; TRBD1 matches at 8 bases. Source material: memory CD4+ T cells from PBMCs. Subset meaning: CD45RA-negative fraction. CDR3 coding DNA: TGCAGCGTCCAGGGGGCTTCTAATGAAAAACTGTTTTTT. Translation: CSVQGASNEKLFF.